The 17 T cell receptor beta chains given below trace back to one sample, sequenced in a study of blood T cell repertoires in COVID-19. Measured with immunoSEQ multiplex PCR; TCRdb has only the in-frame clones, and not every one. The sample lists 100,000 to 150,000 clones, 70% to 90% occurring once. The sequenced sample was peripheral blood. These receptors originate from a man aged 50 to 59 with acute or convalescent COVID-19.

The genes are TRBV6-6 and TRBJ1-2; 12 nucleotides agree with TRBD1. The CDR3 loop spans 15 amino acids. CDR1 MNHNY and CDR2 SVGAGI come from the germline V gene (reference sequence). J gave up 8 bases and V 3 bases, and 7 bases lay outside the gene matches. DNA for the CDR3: TGTGCCAGCAGTTATCCGGGACAGGGGGCGCGAGGCTACACCTTC. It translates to CASSYPGQGARGYTF.

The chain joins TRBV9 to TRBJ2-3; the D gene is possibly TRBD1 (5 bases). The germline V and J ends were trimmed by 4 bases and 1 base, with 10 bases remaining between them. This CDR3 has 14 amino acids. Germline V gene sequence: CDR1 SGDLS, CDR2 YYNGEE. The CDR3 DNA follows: TGTGCCAGCAGCTCCCCACAGGGCACAGATACGCAGTATTTT. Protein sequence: CASSSPQGTDTQYF.

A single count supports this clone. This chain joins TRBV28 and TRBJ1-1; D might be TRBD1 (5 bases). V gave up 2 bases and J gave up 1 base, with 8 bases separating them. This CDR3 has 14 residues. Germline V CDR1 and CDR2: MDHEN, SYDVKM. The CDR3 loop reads CASSLIQGNTEAFF. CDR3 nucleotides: TGTGCCAGCAGTTTAATCCAGGGGAACACTGAAGCTTTCTTT.

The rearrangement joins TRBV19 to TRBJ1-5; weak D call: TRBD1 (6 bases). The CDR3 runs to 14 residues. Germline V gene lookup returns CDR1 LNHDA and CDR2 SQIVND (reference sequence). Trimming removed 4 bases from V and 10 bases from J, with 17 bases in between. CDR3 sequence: CASSKGVPRIPQHF. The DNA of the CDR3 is TGTGCCAGTAGTAAGGGGGTCCCCCGCATTCCCCAGCATTTT.

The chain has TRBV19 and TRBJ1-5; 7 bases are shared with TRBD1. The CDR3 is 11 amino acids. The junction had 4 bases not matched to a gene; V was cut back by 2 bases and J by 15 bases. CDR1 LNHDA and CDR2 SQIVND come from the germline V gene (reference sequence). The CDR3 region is CASSIWGQRHF. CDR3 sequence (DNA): TGTGCCAGTAGTATATGGGGACAGCGGCATTTT.

DNA for the CDR3: TGCGCCAGCAGCTTTAACGTAGGGACTAGCGGACGTAGTGAGCAGTTCTTC. This codes for CASSFNVGTSGRSEQFF. V usage is TRBV5-1 and J usage is TRBJ2-1; 11 bases are shared with TRBD2. The CDR3 has 17 residues. The ends lost 2 bases at V and 9 bases at J; junction bases unmatched: 13. Germline CDR1 SGHRS, CDR2 YFSETQ.

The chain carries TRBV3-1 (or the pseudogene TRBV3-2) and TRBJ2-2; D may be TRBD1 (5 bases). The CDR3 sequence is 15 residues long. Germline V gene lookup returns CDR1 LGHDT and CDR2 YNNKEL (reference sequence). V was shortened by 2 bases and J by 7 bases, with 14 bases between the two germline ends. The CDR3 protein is CASSQFRPRGGELFF. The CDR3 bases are TGTGCCAGCAGCCAATTCCGACCTAGGGGCGGGGAGCTGTTTTTT.

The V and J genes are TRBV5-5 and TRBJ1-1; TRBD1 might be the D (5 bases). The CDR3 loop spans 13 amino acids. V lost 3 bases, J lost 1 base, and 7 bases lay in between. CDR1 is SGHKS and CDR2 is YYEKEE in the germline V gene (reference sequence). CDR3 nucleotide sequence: TGTGCCAGCAGCTACGACAGGAACACTGAAGCTTTCTTT. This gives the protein CASSYDRNTEAFF.

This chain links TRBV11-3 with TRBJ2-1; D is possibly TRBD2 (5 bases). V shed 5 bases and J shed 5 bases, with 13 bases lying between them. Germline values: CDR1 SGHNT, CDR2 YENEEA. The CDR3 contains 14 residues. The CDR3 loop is CASSPTRADNEQFF. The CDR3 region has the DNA TGTGCCAGCAGCCCCACTAGGGCGGACAATGAGCAGTTCTTC.

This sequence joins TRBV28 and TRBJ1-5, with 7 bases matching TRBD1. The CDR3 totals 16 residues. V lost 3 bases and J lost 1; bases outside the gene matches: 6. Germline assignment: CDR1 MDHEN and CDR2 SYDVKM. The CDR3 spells CASSFRGLRSNQPQHF. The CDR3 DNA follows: TGTGCCAGCAGTTTTAGGGGGCTGAGGAGCAATCAGCCCCAGCATTTT.

The DNA for the CDR3 is TGCGCCAGCAGCTTGGTGGCAGGTTCGAACACTGAAGCTTTCTTT. Its translation is CASSLVAGSNTEAFF. The rearrangement links TRBV5-1 to TRBJ1-1; D gene unclear. From germline, CDR1 is SGHRS and CDR2 YFSETQ. CDR3 size: 15 residues. Trimming stripped 0 bases from V and 1 base from J, with 10 bases between.

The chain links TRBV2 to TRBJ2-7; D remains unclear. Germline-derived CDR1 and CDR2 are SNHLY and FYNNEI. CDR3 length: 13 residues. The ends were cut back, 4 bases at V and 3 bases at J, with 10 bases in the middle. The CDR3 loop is CASSVPLGYEQYF. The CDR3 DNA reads TGTGCCAGCAGTGTACCTCTAGGCTACGAGCAGTACTTC. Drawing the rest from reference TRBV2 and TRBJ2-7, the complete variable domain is EPEVTQTPSHQVTQMGQEVILRCVPISNHLYFYWYRQILGQKVEFLVSFYNNEISEKSEIFDDQFSVERPDGSNFTLKIRSTKLEDSAMYFCASSVPLGYEQYFGPGTRLTVT.

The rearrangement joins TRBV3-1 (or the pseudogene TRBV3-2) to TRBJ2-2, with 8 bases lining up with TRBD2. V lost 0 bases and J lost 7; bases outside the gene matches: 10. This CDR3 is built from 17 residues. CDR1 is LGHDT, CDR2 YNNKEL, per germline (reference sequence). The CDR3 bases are TGTGCCAGCAGCCAAGATCATCGAGCGGGAGCCCACGGGGAGCTGTTTTTT. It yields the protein CASSQDHRAGAHGELFF.

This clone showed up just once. CDR3 in amino acids: CASSLTSARQATQYF. The CDR3 DNA follows: TGTGCCAGCAGTTTGACTAGCGCCCGTCAAGCTACGCAGTATTTT. The chain couples TRBV27 to TRBJ2-3; 8 nucleotides align to TRBD2. V lost 3 bases, J lost 8 bases, and 10 bases stayed unmatched. The CDR3 consists of 15 residues. Germline assignment: CDR1 MNHEY and CDR2 SMNVEV (reference sequence).

In DNA form, the CDR3 reads TGTGCCAGTACGACAGGGGGATCACAGGATACGCAGTATTTT. It codes for CASTTGGSQDTQYF. This chain joins TRBV28 and TRBJ2-3; 9 bases map to TRBD1. Germline CDR1 and CDR2: MDHEN and SYDVKM. The CDR3 extends over 14 amino acids. Trimming cost V 9 bases and J 6 bases; bases outside gene matches: 10. The variable domain in full, with the rest retrieved from reference TRBV28 and TRBJ2-3, is DVKVTQSSRYLVKRTGEKVFLECVQDMDHENMFWYRQDPGLGLRLIYFSYDVKMKEKGDIPEGYSVSREKKERFSLILESASTNQTSMYLCASTTGGSQDTQYFGPGTRLTVL.

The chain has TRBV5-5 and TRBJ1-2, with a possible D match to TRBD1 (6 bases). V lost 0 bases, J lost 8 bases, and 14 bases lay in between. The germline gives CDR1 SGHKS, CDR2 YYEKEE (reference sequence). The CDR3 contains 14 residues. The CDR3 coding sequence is TGTGCCAGCAGCTTGGGGACAGCCCGGGGCGGCTACACCTTC. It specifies CASSLGTARGGYTF.

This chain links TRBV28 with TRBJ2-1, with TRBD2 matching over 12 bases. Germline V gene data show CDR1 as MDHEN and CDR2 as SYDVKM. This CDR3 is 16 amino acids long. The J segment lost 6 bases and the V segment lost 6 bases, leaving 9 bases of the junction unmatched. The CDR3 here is CASSRRLAGVRNEQFF. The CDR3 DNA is TGTGCCAGCAGCCGACGACTAGCGGGAGTACGCAATGAGCAGTTCTTC.